This T cell receptor (beta chain) was documented in a study of blood T cell repertoires in COVID-19. CDR3 size: 16 residues. CDR1 is LNHNV and CDR2 is YYDKDF in the germline V gene (reference sequence). Assay used: immunoSEQ multiplex PCR; TCRdb lists only in-frame clones, some missing. Here the sample spans some 200,000 clones, approximately 85% being singletons. As regards this clone: An end of the junction does not agree with germline; a read error may underlie this.

The chain recombines TRBV15 with TRBJ2-7, with 10 bases matching TRBD2. The sequence derives from a woman older than 75 with acute or convalescent COVID-19. Sequencing was performed on peripheral blood. This CDR3 reads CATSRDRGASGSRTRF. The CDR3 DNA follows: TGTGCCACCAGCAGAGATCGCGGGGCTAGCGGGAGCCGGACTAGATTC.